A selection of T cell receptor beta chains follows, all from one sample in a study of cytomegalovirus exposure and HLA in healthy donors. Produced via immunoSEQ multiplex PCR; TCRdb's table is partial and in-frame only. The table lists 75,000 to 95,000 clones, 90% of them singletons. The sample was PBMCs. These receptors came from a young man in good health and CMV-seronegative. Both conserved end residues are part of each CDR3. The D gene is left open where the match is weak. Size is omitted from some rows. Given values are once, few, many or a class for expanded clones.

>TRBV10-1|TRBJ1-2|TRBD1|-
TGCGCCAGCAGTGAGTTAGGACAGGCGGGCTCTGGCTACACCTTC
CASSELGQAGSGYTF
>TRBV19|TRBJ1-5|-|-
TGTGCCAGTAGTATACGGGGGAATCAGCCCCAGCATTTT
CASSIRGNQPQHF
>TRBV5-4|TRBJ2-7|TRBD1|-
TGTGCCAGCAGCTTGACCGGGACAGCCTACGAGCAGTACTTC
CASSLTGTAYEQYF
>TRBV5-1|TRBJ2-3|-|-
TGCGCCAGCAGCCTCAGCGGAATTTCAGATACGCAGTATTTT
CASSLSGISDTQYF
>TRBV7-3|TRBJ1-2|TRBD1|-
TGTGCCAGCAGCTTAACTTCCGCAGGGGGGATGTATGGCTACACCTTC
CASSLTSAGGMYGYTF
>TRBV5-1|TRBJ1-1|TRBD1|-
TGCGCCAGCAGCTTATCGACAGGGGACGTACGTAGGAACACTGAAGCTTTCTTT
CASSLSTGDVRRNTEAFF
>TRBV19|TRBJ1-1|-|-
TGTGCCAGTAGTATTCGGCGCCAGGGGTCGGACGAAGCTTTCTTT
CASSIRRQGSDEAFF
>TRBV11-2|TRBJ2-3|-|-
TGTGCCAGCAGCCTACAGGGTGATCGCACAGATACGCAGTATTTT
CASSLQGDRTDTQYF
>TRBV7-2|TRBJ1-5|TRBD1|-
TGTGCCAGCAGCTCGGACAGGGGTCAGCCCCAGCATTTT
CASSSDRGQPQHF
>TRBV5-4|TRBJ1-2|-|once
TGTGCCAGCAGCCCCCGGGGGATCTATGGCTACACCTTC
CASSPRGIYGYTF
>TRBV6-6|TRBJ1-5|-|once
TGTGCCAGCAGTGGACAGTCCAATCAGCCCCAGCATTTT
CASSGQSNQPQHF
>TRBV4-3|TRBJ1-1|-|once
TGCGCCAGCAGCCTTCAGGTGGCGAACACTGAAGCTTTCTTT
CASSLQVANTEAFF
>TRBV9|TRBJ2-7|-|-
TGTGCCAGCAGTCCTTCGGGTCGGGATTACTACGAGCAGTACTTC
CASSPSGRDYYEQYF
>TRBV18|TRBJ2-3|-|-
TGTGCCAGCTCAGGGGGCATAGGCACAGATACGCAGTATTTT
CASSGGIGTDTQYF
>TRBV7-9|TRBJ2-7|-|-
TGTGCCAGCAGCTTAGTTCCCCACGGGATCCGCGACGAGCAGTACTTC
CASSLVPHGIRDEQYF
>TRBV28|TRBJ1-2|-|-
TGTGCCAGCAATACGCCCCGGGGAGGTAACTATGGCTACACCTTC
CASNTPRGGNYGYTF
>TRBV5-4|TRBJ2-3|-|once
TGTGCCAGCAGCCGCCCCCAGGGGTACGATACGCAGTATTTT
CASSRPQGYDTQYF
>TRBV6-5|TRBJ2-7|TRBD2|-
TGTGCCAGCACCCAGCGGGGGACTACCTACGAGCAGTACTTC
CASTQRGTTYEQYF